This T cell receptor (beta chain) was captured by sequencing in a study of T cell responses to AZD1222 COVID-19 vaccine. Study observations and caveats: Nearly half of spike-specific TCRs reportedly target unmutated variant regions.

Assay used: immunoSEQ multiplex PCR; TCRdb lists only in-frame clones, some missing. The data hold under 150,000 clones, with about nine tenths observed a single time. Points on this clone: Its cognate antigen is unknown.

The germline V and J ends were trimmed by 4 bases and 1 base, with 5 bases remaining between them. Germline loops: CDR1 SQVTM, CDR2 ANQGSEA. The CDR3 length is 12 residues. This clonotype originated in an adult in good health. The chain employs TRBV29-1 and TRBJ1-5; tentatively, D is TRBD1 (5 bases). This sample comprised peripheral blood, obtained on day 0 of AZD1222 vaccination. CDR3 sequence reads: CSVGGSNQPQHF. CDR3 sequence (DNA): TGCAGCGTTGGGGGGAGCAATCAGCCCCAGCATTTT.